This TCR beta chain was recorded in a study of technical replicates of blood from a few donors. This CDR3 contains 18 residues. Trimming removed 0 bases from V and 7 bases from J; junction bases left unmatched: 11. Per the germline V gene, CDR1 is GTSNPN and CDR2 is SVGIG (reference sequence). Assay: immunoSEQ multiplex PCR; the TCRdb copy retains only in-frame clones and omits some. The table records around 97,000 clones, roughly 95% of them present only once. This clone has only one observation. The sample consisted of T cells isolated from PBMCs. The sequence was collected from a human donor in good health. The chain links TRBV30 to TRBJ2-3; 15 nucleotides match TRBD2. CDR3 in amino acids: CAWSVTRTSGRAINTQYF. In DNA form, the CDR3 reads TGTGCCTGGAGTGTTACCCGGACTAGCGGGAGGGCCATCAATACGCAGTATTTT.